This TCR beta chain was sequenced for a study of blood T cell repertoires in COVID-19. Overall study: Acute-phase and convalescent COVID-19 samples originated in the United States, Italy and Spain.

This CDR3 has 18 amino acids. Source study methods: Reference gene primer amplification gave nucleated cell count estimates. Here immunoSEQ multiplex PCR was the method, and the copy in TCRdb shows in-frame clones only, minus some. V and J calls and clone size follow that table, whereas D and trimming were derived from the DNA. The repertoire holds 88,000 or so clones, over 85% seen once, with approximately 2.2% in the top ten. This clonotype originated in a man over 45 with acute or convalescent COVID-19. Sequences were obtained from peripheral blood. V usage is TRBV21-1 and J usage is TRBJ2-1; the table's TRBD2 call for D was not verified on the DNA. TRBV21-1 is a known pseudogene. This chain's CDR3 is CASSSKSPSSSHYNEQFF. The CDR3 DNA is TGTGCCAGCAGCAGCAAATCCCCTAGCTCTTCACACTACAATGAGCAGTTCTTC.